Listed below are T cell receptor beta chains from one sample, sequenced in a study of blood T cell repertoires in COVID-19. Clones were read by immunoSEQ multiplex PCR, and TCRdb kept only the in-frame ones, dropping some. The repertoire holds about 100,000 clones, with around 83% as singletons. Sequencing input: peripheral blood. Receptors originate from a man between 65 and 85 years old with acute or convalescent COVID-19. CDR3s include the opening cysteine and the closing phenylalanine or tryptophan. Each record gives: D gene, J gene, clone size, V gene, CDR3 protein, CDR3 DNA. A D gene is named only where the DNA matches it firmly. Some rows mark clone size as missing; the rest say once, few, many or name a class of expanded clone.

TRBD2,TRBJ2-5,NA,TRBV7-2,CASSPGTSRGETQYF,TGTGCCAGCAGCCCCGGGACTAGCAGAGGGGAGACCCAGTACTTC
NA,TRBJ2-5,NA,TRBV18,CASSPGQNQETQYF,TGTGCCAGCTCACCAGGGCAGAACCAAGAGACCCAGTACTTC
NA,TRBJ1-5,NA,TRBV2,CASSEQLGNQPQHF,TGTGCCAGCAGTGAACAACTAGGCAATCAGCCCCAGCATTTT
NA,TRBJ1-1,NA,TRBV11-1,CASSTGMNTEAFF,TGTGCCAGCAGCACAGGCATGAACACTGAAGCTTTCTTT
TRBD1,TRBJ2-7,once,TRBV27,CASSLSGRGFSYEQYF,TGTGCCAGCAGTTTATCGGGCAGGGGGTTCTCCTACGAGCAGTACTTC
TRBD1,TRBJ1-3,NA,TRBV19,CASSTGDRGGNTIYF,TGTGCCAGTAGTACCGGGGACAGGGGCGGAAACACCATATATTTT
TRBD2,TRBJ2-1,once,TRBV19,CASSPRLGGGWDEQFF,TGTGCCAGTAGTCCCCGTTTGGGCGGGGGTTGGGATGAGCAGTTCTTC
TRBD1,TRBJ1-6,NA,TRBV7-2,CASSTGTGRSDSPLHF,TGTGCCAGCAGCACCGGGACAGGGAGGAGCGATTCACCCCTCCACTTT
TRBD2,TRBJ2-7,NA,TRBV6-1,CASSEDQRGWYEQYF,TGTGCCAGCAGTGAAGACCAGCGGGGGTGGTACGAGCAGTACTTC
TRBD1,TRBJ1-6,NA,TRBV11-3,CASSSRQGLNNSPLHF,TGTGCCAGCAGCTCGCGACAGGGCTTGAATAATTCACCCCTCCACTTT
TRBD2,TRBJ2-5,NA,TRBV5-1,CASSLALAGGTGETQYF,TGCGCCAGCAGCTTGGCACTAGCGGGGGGGACGGGAGAGACCCAGTACTTC
NA,TRBJ2-3,NA,TRBV12-3/TRBV12-4,CASSFGQTDTQYF,TGTGCCAGCAGTTTTGGCCAGACAGATACGCAGTATTTT
TRBD2,TRBJ2-3,few,TRBV4-1,CASSPSGAGGFEDTQYF,TGCGCCAGCAGCCCCTCGGGAGCGGGGGGGTTTGAAGATACGCAGTATTTT
TRBD1,TRBJ2-2,NA,TRBV4-3,CASSQENGQGFVGELFF,TGCGCCAGCAGCCAAGAAAACGGACAGGGATTTGTCGGGGAGCTGTTTTTT
NA,TRBJ2-2,NA,TRBV7-3,CASSLMGVANTGELFF,TGTGCCAGCAGCTTAATGGGAGTCGCGAACACCGGGGAGCTGTTTTTT
NA,TRBJ1-1,NA,TRBV6-5,CASRYDHGTEAFF,TGTGCCAGCAGGTACGATCACGGTACTGAAGCTTTCTTT
NA,TRBJ2-3,NA,TRBV18,CASSPSQGQDTQYF,TGTGCCAGCTCACCATCCCAGGGACAAGATACGCAGTATTTT
TRBD2,TRBJ2-5,NA,TRBV29-1,CSVSLAGGPGETQYF,TGCAGCGTTTCTCTAGCGGGGGGGCCGGGAGAGACCCAGTACTTC
NA,TRBJ2-6,NA,TRBV19,CASSSRAAGANVLTF,TGTGCCAGTAGTAGCAGGGCTGCCGGGGCCAACGTCCTGACTTTC
NA,TRBJ1-1,NA,TRBV9,CASSVEVEDTEAFF,TGTGCCAGCAGCGTAGAGGTTGAGGACACTGAAGCTTTCTTT
NA,TRBJ2-2,NA,TRBV6-5,CASSSGQGGTGELFF,TGTGCCAGCAGTTCCGGCCAGGGTGGGACCGGGGAGCTGTTTTTT
NA,TRBJ2-1,NA,TRBV7-6,CASSLSPSSSEQFF,TGTGCCAGCAGCTTATCTCCTAGCAGCAGCGAGCAGTTCTTC
TRBD1,TRBJ1-2,NA,TRBV27,CASSRDRDNYGYTF,TGTGCCAGCAGCAGGGACAGGGATAACTATGGCTACACCTTC
TRBD1,TRBJ2-7,NA,TRBV24-1,CATSGGTGAYEQYF,TGTGCCACCAGTGGGGGGACAGGGGCCTACGAGCAGTACTTC
TRBD2,TRBJ2-1,NA,TRBV9,CASSVGTPSGGYNEQFF,TGTGCCAGCAGCGTAGGGACCCCTAGCGGGGGTTACAATGAGCAGTTCTTC
NA,TRBJ1-2,few,TRBV7-9,CASSLQVASYGYTF,TGTGCCAGCAGCTTGCAGGTCGCCTCCTATGGCTACACCTTC
TRBD1,TRBJ1-1,NA,TRBV5-8,CASSFGSRGRGRANEAFF,TGTGCCAGCAGCTTCGGGTCGAGGGGCAGGGGGCGGGCGAATGAAGCTTTCTTT
TRBD2,TRBJ2-1,few,TRBV11-3,CASSLEASGGTYNEQFF,TGTGCCAGCAGCTTAGAGGCTAGCGGGGGCACCTACAATGAGCAGTTCTTC
NA,TRBJ1-2,NA,TRBV12-3/TRBV12-4,CASSRGDNGYTF,TGTGCCAGCAGTCGAGGGGACAATGGCTACACCTTC
NA,TRBJ1-5,NA,TRBV29-1,CSVGRGINQPQHF,TGCAGCGTTGGCCGGGGAATCAATCAGCCCCAGCATTTT
TRBD2,TRBJ2-1,NA,TRBV18,CASSPPERGGVNEQFF,TGTGCCAGCTCACCCCCGGAGCGCGGGGGGGTTAATGAGCAGTTCTTC
TRBD1,TRBJ2-1,NA,TRBV2,CASRPGQAYNEQFF,TGTGCCAGCAGGCCGGGACAGGCCTACAATGAGCAGTTCTTC
NA,TRBJ2-7,NA,TRBV18,CASSLTDSLSYEQYF,TGTGCCAGCTCACTTACAGACAGTTTATCCTACGAGCAGTACTTC
NA,TRBJ2-1,NA,TRBV9,CASSASGTSTNEQFF,TGTGCCAGCAGCGCCTCCGGGACTTCGACCAATGAGCAGTTCTTC
NA,TRBJ1-6,NA,TRBV9,CASNLGSGDNSPLHF,TGTGCCAGCAACTTAGGATCAGGGGATAATTCACCCCTCCACTTT
NA,TRBJ2-3,NA,TRBV7-3,CASSPAVLGYGTDTQYF,TGTGCCAGCAGCCCCGCCGTATTGGGCTATGGCACAGATACGCAGTATTTT
NA,TRBJ2-5,NA,TRBV6-5,CASSYDGATETQYF,TGTGCCAGCAGTTACGATGGGGCCACGGAGACCCAGTACTTC
NA,TRBJ1-3,NA,TRBV3-1/TRBV3-2,CASSRYRTGNTIYF,TGTGCCAGCAGCCGCTACAGAACTGGAAACACCATATATTTT
TRBD2,TRBJ2-3,NA,TRBV19,CASSKTSGSTDTQYF,TGTGCCAGTAGTAAGACTAGCGGGTCGACAGATACGCAGTATTTT
NA,TRBJ1-3,NA,TRBV7-9,CASSSNGDTIYF,TGTGCCAGCAGCTCGAACGGAGACACCATATATTTT
NA,TRBJ2-6,NA,TRBV18,CASSPRREDSGANVLTF,TGTGCCAGCTCACCACGGCGAGAGGACTCTGGGGCCAACGTCCTGACTTTC
TRBD1,TRBJ1-5,NA,TRBV6-2/TRBV6-3,CASSRAGTGTNQPQHF,TGTGCCAGCAGCAGGGCCGGGACAGGTACGAATCAGCCCCAGCATTTT
NA,TRBJ2-1,NA,TRBV11-2,CASSPRSYQWFF,TGTGCCAGCAGCCCCAGATCATACCAATGGTTCTTC
TRBD1,TRBJ1-2,few,TRBV5-1,CASSSAGGNYGYTF,TGCGCCAGCAGCTCGGCAGGGGGTAATTATGGCTACACCTTC
NA,TRBJ1-4,NA,TRBV27,CASSPSTNEKLFF,TGTGCCAGCAGTCCCTCAACTAATGAAAAACTGTTTTTT
TRBD1,TRBJ1-2,NA,TRBV15,CATRGRDRANYGYTF,TGTGCCACCAGGGGCCGGGACAGGGCAAACTATGGCTACACCTTC
TRBD1,TRBJ2-1,NA,TRBV18,CASSPQGQGGEQFF,TGTGCCAGCTCACCACAGGGACAGGGCGGTGAGCAGTTCTTC
TRBD1,TRBJ2-7,once,TRBV3-1/TRBV3-2,CASSQDLFGGRGNEQYF,TGTGCCAGCAGCCAAGATCTGTTTGGGGGCAGGGGGAACGAGCAGTACTTC
TRBD2,TRBJ2-2,NA,TRBV5-1,CASSASGGYSRGELFF,TGCGCCAGCAGCGCAAGCGGGGGCTATTCTCGAGGGGAGCTGTTTTTT
TRBD1,TRBJ1-5,NA,TRBV7-8,CASSLTGTGIHQPQHF,TGTGCCAGCAGCTTAACTGGGACAGGGATACATCAGCCCCAGCATTTT
TRBD1,TRBJ1-5,once,TRBV19,CASLDRGGQPQHF,TGTGCCAGTCTAGACAGGGGTGGTCAGCCCCAGCATTTT
NA,TRBJ2-1,NA,TRBV18,CASSSGTEQFF,TGTGCCAGCTCATCGGGAACCGAGCAGTTCTTC
NA,TRBJ2-7,NA,TRBV4-2,CASSQEGGGNPYEQYF,TGTGCCAGCAGCCAAGAAGGCGGGGGCAATCCCTACGAGCAGTACTTC
TRBD1,TRBJ2-3,NA,TRBV6-5,CASSRQGSTDTQYF,TGTGCCAGCAGCCGACAGGGGAGCACAGATACGCAGTATTTT
NA,TRBJ2-3,NA,TRBV9,CATKTSTDTQYF,TGTGCCACTAAGACTAGCACAGATACGCAGTATTTT
TRBD2,TRBJ2-1,NA,TRBV25-1,CASSELGSGGLFVQFF,TGTGCCAGCAGTGAATTAGGTAGCGGGGGACTTTTTGTGCAGTTCTTC
NA,TRBJ1-1,few,TRBV12-3/TRBV12-4,CASSLQGNGAFF,TGTGCCAGCAGTCTCCAGGGAAATGGAGCTTTCTTT
TRBD1,TRBJ2-2,NA,TRBV7-6,CASSSQIQGAGGELFF,TGTGCCAGCAGCTCCCAGATACAGGGGGCCGGCGGGGAGCTGTTTTTT
TRBD2,TRBJ2-2,NA,TRBV11-2,CASSSGGLEELFF,TGTGCCAGCAGCTCGGGGGGGCTCGAGGAGCTGTTTTTT
TRBD1,TRBJ1-4,NA,TRBV15,CATSRPTGDGEKLFF,TGTGCCACCAGCAGACCGACAGGGGATGGAGAAAAACTGTTTTTT